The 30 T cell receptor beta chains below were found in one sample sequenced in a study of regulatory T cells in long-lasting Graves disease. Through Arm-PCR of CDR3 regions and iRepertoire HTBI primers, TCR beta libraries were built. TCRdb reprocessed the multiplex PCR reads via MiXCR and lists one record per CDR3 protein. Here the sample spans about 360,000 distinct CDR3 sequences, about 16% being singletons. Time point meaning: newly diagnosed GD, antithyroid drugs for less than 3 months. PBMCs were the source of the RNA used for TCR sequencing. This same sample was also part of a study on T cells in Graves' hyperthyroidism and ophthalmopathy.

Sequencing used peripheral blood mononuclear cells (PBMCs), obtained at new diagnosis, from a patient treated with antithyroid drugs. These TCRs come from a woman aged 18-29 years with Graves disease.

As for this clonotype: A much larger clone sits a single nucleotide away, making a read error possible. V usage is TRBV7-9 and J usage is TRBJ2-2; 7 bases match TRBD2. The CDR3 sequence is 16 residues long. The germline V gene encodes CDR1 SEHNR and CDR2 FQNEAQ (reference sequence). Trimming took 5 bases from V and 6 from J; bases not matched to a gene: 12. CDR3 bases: TGTGCCAGCAGCAAATACGAGACTAGCAAGCCCGGGGAGCTGTTTTTT. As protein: CASSKYETSKPGELFF.

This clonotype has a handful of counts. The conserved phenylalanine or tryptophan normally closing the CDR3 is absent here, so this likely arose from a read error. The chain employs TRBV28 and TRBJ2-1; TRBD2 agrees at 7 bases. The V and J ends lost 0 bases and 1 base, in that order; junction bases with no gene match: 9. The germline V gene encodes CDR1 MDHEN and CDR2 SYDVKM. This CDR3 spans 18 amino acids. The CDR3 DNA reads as TGTGCCAGCAGTTTATGGCATCGCTGGCGGGAGTCCTACAATGAGCAGTTCCTC. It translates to CASSLWHRWRESYNEQFL.

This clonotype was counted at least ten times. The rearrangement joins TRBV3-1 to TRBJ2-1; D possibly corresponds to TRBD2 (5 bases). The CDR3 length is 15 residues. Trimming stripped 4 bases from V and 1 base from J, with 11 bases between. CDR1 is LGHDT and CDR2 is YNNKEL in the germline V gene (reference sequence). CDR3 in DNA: TGTGCCAGCAGCCCGACCCGGGATTCCTACAATGAGCAGTTCTTC. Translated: CASSPTRDSYNEQFF.

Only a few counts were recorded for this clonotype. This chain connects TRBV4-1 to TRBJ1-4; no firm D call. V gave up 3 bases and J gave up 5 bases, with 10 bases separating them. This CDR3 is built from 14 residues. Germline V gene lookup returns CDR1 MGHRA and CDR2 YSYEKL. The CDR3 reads CASSHPVSNEKLFF. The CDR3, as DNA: TGCGCCAGCAGCCACCCGGTTTCCAATGAAAAACTGTTTTTT.

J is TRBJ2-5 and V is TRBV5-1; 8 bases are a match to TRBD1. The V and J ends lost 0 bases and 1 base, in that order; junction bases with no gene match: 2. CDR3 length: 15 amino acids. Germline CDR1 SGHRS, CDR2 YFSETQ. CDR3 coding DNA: TGCGCCAGCAGCTTGGCCGGACAGGGCCAAGAGACCCAGTACTTC. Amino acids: CASSLAGQGQETQYF.

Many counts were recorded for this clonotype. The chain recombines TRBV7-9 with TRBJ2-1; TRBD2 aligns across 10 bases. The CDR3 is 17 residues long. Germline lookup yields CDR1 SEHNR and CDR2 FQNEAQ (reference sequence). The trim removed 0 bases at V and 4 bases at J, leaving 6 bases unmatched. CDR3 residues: CASSLAVGLAPYNEQFF. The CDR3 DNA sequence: TGTGCCAGCAGCTTAGCGGTGGGACTAGCGCCTTACAATGAGCAGTTCTTC.

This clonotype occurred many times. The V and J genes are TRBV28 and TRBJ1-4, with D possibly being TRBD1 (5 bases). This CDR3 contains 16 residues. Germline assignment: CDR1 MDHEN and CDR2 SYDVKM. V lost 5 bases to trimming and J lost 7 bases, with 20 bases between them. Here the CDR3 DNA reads TGTGCCAGCAGTCCTGGGGGGATGGGCTTGAGTGAAAAACTGTTTTTT. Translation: CASSPGGMGLSEKLFF.

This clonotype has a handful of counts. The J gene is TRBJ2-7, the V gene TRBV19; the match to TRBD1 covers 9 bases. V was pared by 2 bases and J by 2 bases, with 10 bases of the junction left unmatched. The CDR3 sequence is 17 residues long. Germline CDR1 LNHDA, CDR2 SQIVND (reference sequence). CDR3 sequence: CASSISLVWDRAYEQYF. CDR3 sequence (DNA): TGTGCCAGTAGTATATCACTCGTTTGGGACAGGGCCTACGAGCAGTACTTC.

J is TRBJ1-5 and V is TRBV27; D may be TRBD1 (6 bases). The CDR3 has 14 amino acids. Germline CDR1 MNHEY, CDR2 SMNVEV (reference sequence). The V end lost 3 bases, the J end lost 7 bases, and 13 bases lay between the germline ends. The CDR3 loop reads CASSFIDGGQPQHF. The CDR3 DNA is TGTGCCAGCAGTTTCATCGATGGGGGCCAGCCCCAGCATTTT.

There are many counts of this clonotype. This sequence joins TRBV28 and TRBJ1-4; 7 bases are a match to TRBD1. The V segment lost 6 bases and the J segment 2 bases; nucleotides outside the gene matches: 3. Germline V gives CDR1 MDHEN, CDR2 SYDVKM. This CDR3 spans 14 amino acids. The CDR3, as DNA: TGTGCCAGCAGCCCGACAGGGACTAATGAAAAACTGTTTTTT. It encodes CASSPTGTNEKLFF.

The CDR3 protein is CATRGTGGLTGELFF. The DNA of the CDR3 is TGTGCCACCAGAGGGACAGGGGGGCTTACCGGGGAGCTGTTTTTT. The chain employs TRBV24-1 and TRBJ2-2; TRBD1 matches at 11 bases. The CDR3 consists of 15 residues. Looked up from germline, CDR1 is KGHDR and CDR2 is SFDVKD. The trim removed 7 bases at V and 5 bases at J, leaving 5 bases unmatched.

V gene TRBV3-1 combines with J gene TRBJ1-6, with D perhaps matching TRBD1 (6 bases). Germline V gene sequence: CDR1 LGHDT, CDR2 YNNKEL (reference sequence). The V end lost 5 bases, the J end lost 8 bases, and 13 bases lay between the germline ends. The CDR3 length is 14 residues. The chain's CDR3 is CASSARDKDSPLHF. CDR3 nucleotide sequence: TGTGCCAGCAGCGCCCGGGACAAGGATTCACCCCTCCACTTT.

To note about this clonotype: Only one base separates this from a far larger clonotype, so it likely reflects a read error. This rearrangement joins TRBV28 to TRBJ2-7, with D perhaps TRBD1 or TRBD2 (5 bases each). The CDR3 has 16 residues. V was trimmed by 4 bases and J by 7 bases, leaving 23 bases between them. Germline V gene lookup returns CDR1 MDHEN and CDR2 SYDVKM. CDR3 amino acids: CASSSPGHTTRNEQYF. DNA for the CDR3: TGTGCCAGCAGTTCCCCGGGGCATACCACCAGAAATGAGCAGTACTTC.

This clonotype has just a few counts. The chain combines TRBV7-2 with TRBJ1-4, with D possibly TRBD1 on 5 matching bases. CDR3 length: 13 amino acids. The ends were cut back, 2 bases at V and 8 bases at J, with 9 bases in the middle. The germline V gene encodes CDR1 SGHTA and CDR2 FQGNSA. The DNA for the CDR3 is TGTGCCAGCAGCTTACACAAGGGGGAAAAACTGTTTTTT. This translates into CASSLHKGEKLFF.

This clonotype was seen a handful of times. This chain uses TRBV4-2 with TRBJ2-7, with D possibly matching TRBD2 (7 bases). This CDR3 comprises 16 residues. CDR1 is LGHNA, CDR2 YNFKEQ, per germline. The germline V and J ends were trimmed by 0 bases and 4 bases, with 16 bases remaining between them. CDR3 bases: TGTGCCAGCAGCCAAGATGGGGGGGGCGCGGCATACGAGCAGTACTTC. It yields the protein CASSQDGGGAAYEQYF.

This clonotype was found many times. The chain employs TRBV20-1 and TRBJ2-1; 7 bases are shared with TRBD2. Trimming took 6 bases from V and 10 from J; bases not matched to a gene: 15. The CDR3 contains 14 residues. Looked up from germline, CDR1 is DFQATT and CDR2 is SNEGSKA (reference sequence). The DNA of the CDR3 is TGCAGTGCGGCTCAGCTAGCGGCTCCGCGGGAGCAGTTCTTC. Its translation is CSAAQLAAPREQFF.

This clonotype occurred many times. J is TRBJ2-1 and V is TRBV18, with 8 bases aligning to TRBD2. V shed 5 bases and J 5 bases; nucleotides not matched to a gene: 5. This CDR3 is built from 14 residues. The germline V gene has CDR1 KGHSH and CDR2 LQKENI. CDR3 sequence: CASSRRREDNEQFF. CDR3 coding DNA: TGTGCCAGCTCAAGGAGGCGGGAGGACAATGAGCAGTTCTTC.

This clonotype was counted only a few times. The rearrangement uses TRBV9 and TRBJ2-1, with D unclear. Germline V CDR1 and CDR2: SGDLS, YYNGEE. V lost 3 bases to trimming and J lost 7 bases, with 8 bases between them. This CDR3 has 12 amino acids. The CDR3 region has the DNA TGTGCCAGCAGCGGGTACAGAAATGAGCAGTTCTTC. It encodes CASSGYRNEQFF. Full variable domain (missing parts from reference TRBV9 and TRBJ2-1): DSGVTQTPKHLITATGQRVTLRCSPRSGDLSVYWYQQSLDQGLQFLIQYYNGEERAKGNILERFSAQQFPDLHSELNLSSLELGDSALYFCASSGYRNEQFFGPGTRLTVL.

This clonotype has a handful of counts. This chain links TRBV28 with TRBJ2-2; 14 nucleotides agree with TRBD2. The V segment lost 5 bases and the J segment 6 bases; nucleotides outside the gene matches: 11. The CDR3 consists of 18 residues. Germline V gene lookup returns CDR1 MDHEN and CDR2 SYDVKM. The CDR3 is CASSPGTSGSRWAGELFF. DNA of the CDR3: TGTGCCAGCAGTCCCGGGACTAGCGGGAGTCGGTGGGCCGGGGAGCTGTTTTTT.

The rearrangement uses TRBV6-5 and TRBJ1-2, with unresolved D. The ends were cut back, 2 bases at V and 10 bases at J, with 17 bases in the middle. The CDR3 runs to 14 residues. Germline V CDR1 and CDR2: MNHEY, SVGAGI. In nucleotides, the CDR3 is TGTGCCAGCAGTTACCTTACGGGTACAGAGGACTACACCTTC. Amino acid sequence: CASSYLTGTEDYTF.

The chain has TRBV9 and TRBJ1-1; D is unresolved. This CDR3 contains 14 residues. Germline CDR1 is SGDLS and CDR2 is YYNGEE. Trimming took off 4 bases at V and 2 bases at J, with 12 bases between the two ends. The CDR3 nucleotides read TGTGCCAGCAGCCCTAGCCCCCCAAACACTGAAGCTTTCTTT. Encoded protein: CASSPSPPNTEAFF.

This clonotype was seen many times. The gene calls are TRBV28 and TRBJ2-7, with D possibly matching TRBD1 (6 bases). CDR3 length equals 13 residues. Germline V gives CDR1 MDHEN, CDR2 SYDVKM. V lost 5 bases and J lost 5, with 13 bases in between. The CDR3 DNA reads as TGTGCCAGCAGTCCACCGGCAGGGGACGAGCAGTACTTC. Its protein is CASSPPAGDEQYF. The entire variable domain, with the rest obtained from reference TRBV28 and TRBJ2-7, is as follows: DVKVTQSSRYLVKRTGEKVFLECVQDMDHENMFWYRQDPGLGLRLIYFSYDVKMKEKGDIPEGYSVSREKKERFSLILESASTNQTSMYLCASSPPAGDEQYFGPGTRLTVT.

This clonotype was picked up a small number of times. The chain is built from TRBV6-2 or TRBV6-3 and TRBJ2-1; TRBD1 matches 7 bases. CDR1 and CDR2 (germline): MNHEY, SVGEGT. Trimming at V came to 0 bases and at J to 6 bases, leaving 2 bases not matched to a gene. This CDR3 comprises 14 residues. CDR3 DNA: TGTGCCAGCAGTTACTCACAGGGGCGCAATGAGCAGTTCTTC. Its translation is CASSYSQGRNEQFF.

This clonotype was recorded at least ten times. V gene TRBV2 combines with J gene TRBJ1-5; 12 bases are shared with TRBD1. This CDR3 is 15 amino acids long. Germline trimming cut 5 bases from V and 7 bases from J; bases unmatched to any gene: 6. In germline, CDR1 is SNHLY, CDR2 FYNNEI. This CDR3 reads CASSRDRGQGQPQHF. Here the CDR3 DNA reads TGTGCCAGCAGTAGGGACAGGGGGCAGGGGCAGCCCCAGCATTTT.

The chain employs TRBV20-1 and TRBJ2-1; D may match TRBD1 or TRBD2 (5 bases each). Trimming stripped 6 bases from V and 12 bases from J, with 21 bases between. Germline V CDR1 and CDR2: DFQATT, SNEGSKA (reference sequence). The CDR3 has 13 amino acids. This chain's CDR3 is CSAPEGLPRGQFF. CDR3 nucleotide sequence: TGCAGTGCCCCCGAGGGCCTCCCGAGGGGGCAGTTCTTC.

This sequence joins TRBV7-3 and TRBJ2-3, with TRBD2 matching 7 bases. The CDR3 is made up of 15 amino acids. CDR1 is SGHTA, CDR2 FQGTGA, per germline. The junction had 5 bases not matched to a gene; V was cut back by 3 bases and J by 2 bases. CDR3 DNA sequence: TGTGCCAGCAGCTTGAGAGGGAGGGACACAGATACGCAGTATTTT. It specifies CASSLRGRDTDTQYF.

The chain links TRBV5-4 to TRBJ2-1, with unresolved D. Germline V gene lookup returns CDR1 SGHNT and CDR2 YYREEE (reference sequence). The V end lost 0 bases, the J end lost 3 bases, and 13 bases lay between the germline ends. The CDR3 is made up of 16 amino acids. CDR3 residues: CASSLEDPAFYNEQFF. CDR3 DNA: TGTGCCAGCAGCTTGGAAGATCCGGCTTTCTACAATGAGCAGTTCTTC.

The CDR3 sequence is CAISVTREGNYGYTF. The CDR3 bases are TGTGCCATCAGTGTTACCAGGGAAGGGAACTATGGCTACACCTTC. The rearrangement uses TRBV10-3 and TRBJ1-2, with D possibly matching TRBD1 (5 bases). Germline V lookup: CDR1 ENHRY, CDR2 SYGVKD. The CDR3 consists of 15 residues. V was shortened by 4 bases and J by 2 bases, with 14 bases between the two germline ends.

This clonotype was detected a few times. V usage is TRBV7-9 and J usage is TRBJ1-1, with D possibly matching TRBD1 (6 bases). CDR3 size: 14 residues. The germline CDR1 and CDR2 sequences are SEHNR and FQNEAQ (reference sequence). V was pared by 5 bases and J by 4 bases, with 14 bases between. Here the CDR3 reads CASSDRGAVTEAFF. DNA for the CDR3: TGTGCCAGCAGCGATAGGGGGGCGGTCACTGAAGCTTTCTTT.

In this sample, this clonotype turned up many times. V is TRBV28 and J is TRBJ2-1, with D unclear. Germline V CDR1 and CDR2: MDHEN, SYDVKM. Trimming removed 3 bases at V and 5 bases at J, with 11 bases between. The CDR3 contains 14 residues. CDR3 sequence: CASSFHLTNNEQFF. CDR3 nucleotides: TGTGCCAGCAGTTTTCATTTGACAAACAATGAGCAGTTCTTC.